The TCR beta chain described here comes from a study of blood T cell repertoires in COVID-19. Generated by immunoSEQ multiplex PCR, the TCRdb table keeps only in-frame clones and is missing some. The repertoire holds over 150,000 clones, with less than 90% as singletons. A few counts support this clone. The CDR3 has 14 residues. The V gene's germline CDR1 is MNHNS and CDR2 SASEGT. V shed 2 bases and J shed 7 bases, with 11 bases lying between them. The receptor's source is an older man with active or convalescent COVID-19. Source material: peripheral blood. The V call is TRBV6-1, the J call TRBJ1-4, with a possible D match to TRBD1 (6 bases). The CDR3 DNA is TGTGCCAGCAGTGAACAGGGGTTGGTTGAAAAACTGTTTTTT. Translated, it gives CASSEQGLVEKLFF.